This TCR beta chain was sequenced in a study of CD8+ T cells in alopecia areata. With 6 bases clipped from V and 4 bases from J, the junction kept 8 bases outside the gene matches. Germline CDR1 is SGHTA and CDR2 is FQGNSA. The CDR3 is 14 amino acids. RNA extraction and reverse transcription yielded cDNA as sequencing template. Using immunoSEQ multiplex PCR, the repertoire was profiled, and TCRdb retains in-frame clones only, with some absent. The sample yields 200,000 to 250,000 clones, about three fifths seen once. Treatment specified: oral pan-JAK inhibitor, 5-10 mg twice daily. The receptor was derived from a human donor with alopecia areata. The chain combines TRBV7-2 with TRBJ1-1; the match to TRBD1 covers 7 bases. The sequenced sample was CD4+ T cells sorted from blood, obtained at week 4, from a patient treated with tofacitinib. The CDR3 protein is CASSYRGGGTEAFF. Here the CDR3 DNA reads TGTGCCAGCAGTTACAGGGGAGGAGGCACTGAAGCTTTCTTT.